Listed here are 20 T cell receptor beta chains from one sample, sequenced in a study of T cells in Graves' hyperthyroidism and ophthalmopathy. Researchers amplified the TCR beta CDR3 regions from RNA transcripts. During a first-round RT-PCR of the TCR CDR3, the HTBI primer set was used. MiXCR was run by TCRdb on the multiplex PCR reads, yielding one entry per CDR3 protein. The profile covers a few hundred thousand distinct CDR3 sequences, with roughly 15% appearing a single time and about 19% taken by the ten largest. Specimen: blood. The receptors were gathered from a woman in her 30s with Graves' ophthalmopathy.

There are many counts of this clonotype. V gene TRBV11-2 combines with J gene TRBJ1-4; D remains ambiguous. The CDR3 loop spans 15 amino acids. Trimming took off 2 bases at V and 6 bases at J, with 13 bases between the two ends. Germline V gene sequence: CDR1 SGHAT, CDR2 FQNNGV. DNA for the CDR3: TGTGCCAGCAGCTTAATCGCTGGGCTTGATGAAAAACTGTTTTTT. Translation gives CASSLIAGLDEKLFF.

The chain couples TRBV19 to TRBJ1-2, with a possible D match to TRBD1 (6 bases). The CDR3 has 17 amino acids. Trimming removed 6 bases from V and 5 bases from J, with 25 bases in between. Per the germline V gene, CDR1 is LNHDA and CDR2 is SQIVND (reference sequence). CDR3 sequence reads: CASSHDRGTRTPYGYTF. The CDR3 bases are TGTGCCAGTAGCCATGACCGTGGGACAAGGACCCCATATGGCTACACCTTC. Variable domain in full (rest from reference TRBV19 and TRBJ1-2): DGGITQSPKYLFRKEGQNVTLSCEQNLNHDAMYWYRQDPGQGLRLIYYSQIVNDFQKGDIAEGYSVSREKKESFPLTVTSAQKNPTAFYLCASSHDRGTRTPYGYTFGSGTRLTVV.

The chain links TRBV7-2 to TRBJ2-3; 11 bases are shared with TRBD2. The CDR3 is 16 residues long. V dropped 3 bases and J dropped 0; count of bases not matched to a gene: 2. Looked up from germline, CDR1 is SGHTA and CDR2 is FQGNSA. The CDR3 DNA reads as TGTGCCAGCAGCTTGACTAGCGGGATCAGCACAGATACGCAGTATTTT. Residues: CASSLTSGISTDTQYF. Full variable domain (missing parts from reference TRBV7-2 and TRBJ2-3): GAGVSQSPSNKVTEKGKDVELRCDPISGHTALYWYRQSLGQGLEFLIYFQGNSAPDKSGLPSDRFSAERTGGSVSTLTIQRTQQEDSAVYLCASSLTSGISTDTQYFGPGTRLTVL.

This clonotype was observed many times. The chain carries TRBV5-4 and TRBJ1-5; D call uncertain. The ends were cut back, 4 bases at V and 4 bases at J, with 9 bases in the middle. Germline V CDR1 and CDR2: SGHNT, YYREEE (reference sequence). The CDR3 runs 13 residues. DNA for the CDR3: TGTGCCAGCAGCGAAGACGGGAATCAGCCCCAGCATTTT. It encodes CASSEDGNQPQHF.

The V and J genes are TRBV2 and TRBJ2-5, with D unresolved. The CDR3 extends over 12 amino acids. Deletions cut 6 bases from V and 5 bases from J, with 10 bases between. Germline assignment: CDR1 SNHLY and CDR2 FYNNEI. CDR3 sequence (DNA): TGTGCCAGCAGGGGCGTCGGGGAGACCCAGTACTTC. Translation gives CASRGVGETQYF.

This clonotype was seen repeatedly, ten times or more. The V and J genes are TRBV30 and TRBJ2-7; D unclear. V was clipped by 7 bases and J by 5 bases, with 9 bases between them. The CDR3 sequence is 10 residues long. CDR1 is GTSNPN, CDR2 SVGIG, per germline (reference sequence). The CDR3 reads CAYQDHEQYF. The CDR3 DNA reads as TGTGCCTACCAAGATCACGAGCAGTACTTC. The whole variable domain, filled in from reference TRBV30 and TRBJ2-7, reads SQTIHQWPATLVQPVGSPLSLECTVEGTSNPNLYWYRQAAGRGLQLLFYSVGIGQISSEVPQNLSASRPQDRQFILSSKKLLLSDSGFYLCAYQDHEQYFGPGTRLTVT.

This clonotype appeared many times. This chain connects TRBV29-1 to TRBJ1-2; D perhaps matches TRBD1 (5 bases). This CDR3 region has 12 residues. Trimming cost V 4 bases and J 5 bases, with 11 bases left between them. Germline CDR1 and CDR2: SQVTM and ANQGSEA. The DNA for the CDR3 is TGCAGCGTTGTTGGTCAGGGATATGGCTACACCTTC. This translates into CSVVGQGYGYTF.

This clonotype has a count of ten or more. This chain connects TRBV4-1 to TRBJ2-3, with D possibly being TRBD2 (6 bases). This CDR3 has 15 residues. CDR1 and CDR2 from the germline V gene are MGHRA and YSYEKL. The germline V and J ends were trimmed by 5 bases and 3 bases, with 15 bases remaining between them. CDR3 in amino acids: CASSIGSSVTDTQYF. Here the CDR3 DNA reads TGCGCCAGCAGCATCGGATCTAGCGTTACAGATACGCAGTATTTT.

This clonotype has ten or more counts. The V call is TRBV6-4, the J call TRBJ2-2; perhaps TRBD1 as D (6 bases). Germline CDR1 and CDR2: MRHNA and SNTAGT. This CDR3 has 14 amino acids. The V and J ends lost 0 bases and 4 bases respectively, with 6 bases between them. DNA of the CDR3: TGTGCCAGCAGTGACTCAGGGGGCACCGGGGAGCTGTTTTTT. It codes for CASSDSGGTGELFF.

This clonotype was recorded a few times. The chain employs TRBV20-1 and TRBJ1-2; no firm D call. Germline loops: CDR1 DFQATT, CDR2 SNEGSKA (reference sequence). The V gene lost 4 bases and the J gene lost 8 bases, with 20 bases spanning the gap. The CDR3 has 14 residues. The CDR3 protein is CSATHIERAWGYTF. CDR3 coding DNA: TGCAGTGCTACCCATATTGAAAGGGCTTGGGGCTACACCTTC.

This clonotype was recorded many times. V gene TRBV28 combines with J gene TRBJ1-2; D ambiguous. Germline V CDR1 and CDR2: MDHEN, SYDVKM. This CDR3 comprises 13 residues. The V and J ends lost 7 bases and 5 bases respectively, with 14 bases between them. CDR3: CASKSEDLYGYTF. CDR3 nucleotides: TGTGCCAGCAAAAGCGAGGACCTATATGGCTACACCTTC.

This clonotype was counted at least ten times. The genes are TRBV6-1 and TRBJ1-3; D is ambiguous. The CDR3 consists of 13 residues. Germline-derived CDR1 and CDR2 are MNHNS and SASEGT. V gave up 7 bases and J gave up 7 bases, with 14 bases separating them. The DNA of the CDR3 is TGTGCCAGCATGGACCTGGTAGGGAACACCATATATTTT. Translation gives CASMDLVGNTIYF.

This clonotype was seen many times. V usage is TRBV11-2 and J usage is TRBJ1-5; 7 bases are a match to TRBD1. Germline V gives CDR1 SGHAT, CDR2 FQNNGV. The V gene end was trimmed by 5 bases and the J gene end by 1 base; junction bases not matched to a gene: 11. The CDR3 spans 17 residues. This CDR3 reads CASSESGTVKSNQPQHF. The CDR3 region has the DNA TGTGCCAGCAGCGAATCCGGGACAGTGAAAAGCAATCAGCCCCAGCATTTT.

Ten or more counts support this clonotype. The chain has TRBV3-1 and TRBJ1-1, with 7 bases aligning to TRBD1. The ends lost 4 bases at V and 1 base at J; junction bases unmatched: 9. There are 16 residues in the CDR3. Germline-derived CDR1 and CDR2 are LGHDT and YNNKEL (reference sequence). CDR3 in amino acids: CASSPNTGVTNTEAFF. The CDR3 bases are TGTGCCAGCAGCCCCAATACAGGGGTCACGAACACTGAAGCTTTCTTT.

As for this clonotype: This may come from a read error, since a much larger clone is one base off. This chain uses TRBV20-1 with TRBJ1-4, with D unresolved. The length of the CDR3 is 13 residues. Trimming pared 5 bases from V and 5 bases from J, leaving 12 bases between. CDR1 is DFQATT, CDR2 SNEGSKA, per germline (reference sequence). CDR3 DNA sequence: TGCAGTGCTCCCTGGGATAACAATGAAAAACTGTTTTTT. The encoded protein is CSAPWDNNEKLFF.

This clonotype was detected many times. V usage is TRBV28 and J usage is TRBJ2-1; no clear D gene. This CDR3 has 14 amino acids. V was cut by 8 bases and J by 7 bases, with 18 bases left in between. Germline V gene data show CDR1 as MDHEN and CDR2 as SYDVKM. CDR3 amino acids: CASLGFRYSNEQFF. CDR3 nucleotides: TGTGCCAGCCTAGGGTTCCGTTATTCTAATGAGCAGTTCTTC.

This clonotype was observed a handful of times. The CDR3 loop reads CASSEGPGQSIHF. CDR3 nucleotides: TGTGCCAGCAGTGAAGGGCCGGGACAATCAATCCACTTT. V and J are TRBV6-1 and TRBJ1-6; TRBD1 might be the D (6 bases). The germline V and J ends were trimmed by 1 base and 17 bases, with 15 bases remaining between them. The CDR3 sequence is 13 residues long. The germline CDR1 and CDR2 sequences are MNHNS and SASEGT.

This clonotype was seen at least ten times. This sequence joins TRBV5-1 and TRBJ2-7, with D tentatively TRBD2 (7 bases). The CDR3 is 15 residues long. Germline CDR1 is SGHRS and CDR2 is YFSETQ. Trimming took off 0 bases at V and 3 bases at J, with 13 bases between the two ends. CDR3 sequence: CASSLVAGALYEQYF. CDR3 nucleotides: TGCGCCAGCAGCTTGGTTGCGGGGGCCCTCTACGAGCAGTACTTC.

This clonotype was detected ten times or more. This chain connects TRBV20-1 to TRBJ2-5; the match to TRBD2 covers 12 bases. Losses at the gene ends were 7 bases for V and 5 bases for J; bases not matched to a gene: 5. CDR1 and CDR2 from the germline V gene are DFQATT and SNEGSKA (reference sequence). The CDR3 spans 13 residues. Written as DNA, the CDR3 is TGCAGTGTTACCGGGACTAGCGGGGAGACCCAGTACTTC. Translated, it gives CSVTGTSGETQYF.

The table lists this clonotype with many counts. This chain connects TRBV5-1 to TRBJ2-3; 8 nucleotides line up with TRBD1. Germline V gene data show CDR1 as SGHRS and CDR2 as YFSETQ. Losses at the gene ends were 0 bases for V and 4 bases for J; bases not matched to a gene: 1. The CDR3 totals 14 residues. CDR3 region: CASSLDRGADTQYF. DNA of the CDR3: TGCGCCAGCAGCTTGGACAGGGGGGCAGATACGCAGTATTTT. Filled out from reference TRBV5-1 and TRBJ2-3, the complete variable domain reads KAGVTQTPRYLIKTRGQQVTLSCSPISGHRSVSWYQQTPGQGLQFLFEYFSETQRNKGNFPGRFSGRQFSNSRSEMNVSTLELGDSALYLCASSLDRGADTQYFGPGTRLTVL.